One sample yielded the 31 T cell receptor beta chains listed below, sequenced in a study of blood T cell repertoires in COVID-19. The assay was immunoSEQ multiplex PCR, and TCRdb's table has in-frame clones only and misses some. The sample lists nearly 110,000 clones; around 89% were seen once. The sequenced material came from peripheral blood. These receptors were obtained from a middle-aged man with active or convalescent COVID-19.

The gene calls are TRBV11-3 and TRBJ1-1; TRBD1 is a possible D gene (6 bases). The CDR3 length is 13 residues. Looked up from germline, CDR1 is SGHNT and CDR2 is YENEEA. V was clipped by 4 bases and J by 11 bases, with 17 bases between them. The CDR3: CASSSARGGGAFF. The DNA of the CDR3 is TGTGCCAGCAGCTCCGCGCGAGGGGGTGGTGCTTTCTTT.

The CDR3, as DNA: TGTGCCAGCAGACCCAGAGCGAACAGGGTGAGAAACACTGAAGCTTTCTTT. Encoded protein: CASRPRANRVRNTEAFF. The chain links TRBV28 to TRBJ1-1, with a weak D call TRBD1 (6 bases). Germline V gene sequence: CDR1 MDHEN, CDR2 SYDVKM. The V end lost 6 bases, the J end lost 2 bases, and 22 bases lay between the germline ends. This CDR3 spans 17 amino acids.

The chain combines TRBV5-4 with TRBJ2-1, with D possibly being TRBD2 (6 bases). Deletions cut 5 bases from V and 3 bases from J, with 15 bases between. Germline V gives CDR1 SGHNT, CDR2 YYREEE (reference sequence). The CDR3 runs 15 residues. The CDR3 sequence: CASSLPRTNYNEQFF. The CDR3 DNA reads TGTGCCAGCAGTCTCCCCCGGACTAACTACAATGAGCAGTTCTTC.

The V gene is TRBV5-5, the J gene TRBJ2-7, with a tentative D call TRBD2 (5 bases). The germline V and J ends were trimmed by 1 base and 3 bases, with 11 bases remaining between them. The CDR3 runs to 14 residues. Germline loops: CDR1 SGHKS, CDR2 YYEKEE (reference sequence). The CDR3 DNA reads as TGTGCCAGCAGCTTGCGTCTAGCCAGCTACGAGCAGTACTTC. It encodes CASSLRLASYEQYF.

The chain is built from TRBV7-2 and TRBJ1-6; D may be TRBD1 (6 bases). Looked up from germline, CDR1 is SGHTA and CDR2 is FQGNSA. The ends were cut back, 5 bases at V and 8 bases at J, with 16 bases in the middle. The CDR3 is 15 amino acids. CDR3 region: CASSPSHRADSPLHF. CDR3 bases: TGTGCCAGCAGCCCCAGCCACAGGGCTGATTCACCCCTCCACTTT.

The chain has TRBV7-9 and TRBJ1-3, with TRBD1 matching over 7 bases. The length of the CDR3 is 18 residues. CDR1 and CDR2 from the germline V gene are SEHNR and FQNEAQ (reference sequence). With V trimmed by 4 bases and J by 0 bases, 12 bases remained unmatched. The CDR3 coding sequence is TGTGCCAGCAGCTCCCTCACAGGGGCCTTACTCTCTGGAAACACCATATATTTT. This translates into CASSSLTGALLSGNTIYF. Complete variable domain (other parts from reference TRBV7-9 and TRBJ1-3): DTGVSQNPRHKITKRGQNVTFRCDPISEHNRLYWYRQTLGQGPEFLTYFQNEAQLEKSRLLSDRFSAERPKGSFSTLEIQRTEQGDSAMYLCASSSLTGALLSGNTIYFGEGSWLTVV.

In this sample, this clone turned up once. This chain links TRBV6-2 or TRBV6-3 with TRBJ2-1; TRBD2 aligns across 9 bases. With 5 bases clipped from V and 2 bases from J, the junction kept 4 bases outside the gene matches. The CDR3 loop spans 15 amino acids. CDR1 and CDR2 from the germline V gene are MNHEY and SVGEGT. The CDR3 is CASSTQREAYNEQFF. Here the CDR3 DNA reads TGTGCCAGCAGTACTCAGCGGGAGGCCTACAATGAGCAGTTCTTC.

This chain connects TRBV19 to TRBJ2-3; 14 bases are a match to TRBD2. V was clipped by 5 bases and J by 5 bases; unmatched bases: 21. The CDR3 runs to 21 residues. Germline-derived CDR1 and CDR2 are LNHDA and SQIVND (reference sequence). CDR3 residues: CASSFRTSGRPGLLRVDTQYF. The CDR3 bases are TGTGCCAGTAGTTTCAGGACTAGCGGGAGGCCCGGTTTGCTCCGAGTAGATACGCAGTATTTT.

CDR3 sequence: CASSLGQLSYNSPLHF. CDR3 DNA: TGTGCCAGCAGCCTCGGACAGCTTTCCTATAATTCACCCCTCCACTTT. V is TRBV7-9 and J is TRBJ1-6, with D possibly matching TRBD1 (6 bases). CDR1 and CDR2 from the germline V gene are SEHNR and FQNEAQ (reference sequence). Trimming removed 5 bases at V and 1 base at J, with 12 bases between. This CDR3 is 16 amino acids long. The full variable domain, completed using reference TRBV7-9 and TRBJ1-6, is DTGVSQNPRHKITKRGQNVTFRCDPISEHNRLYWYRQTLGQGPEFLTYFQNEAQLEKSRLLSDRFSAERPKGSFSTLEIQRTEQGDSAMYLCASSLGQLSYNSPLHFGNGTRLTVT.

The CDR3 bases are TGTGCCAGCAGTGAAGGAGGGAGGGGACGCGGCTACACCTTC. Translated: CASSEGGRGRGYTF. The V gene is TRBV25-1, the J gene TRBJ1-2; TRBD1 might be the D (5 bases). Germline V gene lookup returns CDR1 MGHDK and CDR2 SYGVNS. V lost 2 bases to trimming and J lost 8 bases, with 15 bases between them. CDR3 length: 14 amino acids.

In its sample, this clone was seen once. This chain links TRBV9 with TRBJ2-1; D uncertain. The CDR3 is made up of 12 amino acids. The germline gives CDR1 SGDLS, CDR2 YYNGEE. With 2 bases removed from V and 12 bases from J, the gap between germline ends came to 12 bases. The CDR3 is CASSVNEDRQFF. CDR3 sequence (DNA): TGTGCCAGCAGCGTGAATGAGGATAGGCAGTTCTTC.

The chain combines TRBV7-9 with TRBJ2-3; the match to TRBD2 covers 14 bases. Per the germline V gene, CDR1 is SEHNR and CDR2 is FQNEAQ (reference sequence). J gave up 3 bases and V 1 base, and 0 bases lay outside the gene matches. This CDR3 spans 16 amino acids. This CDR3 reads CASSLGLAGGTDTQYF. The DNA for the CDR3 is TGTGCCAGCAGCTTAGGACTAGCGGGAGGGACAGATACGCAGTATTTT.

This clone was seen once. This rearrangement joins TRBV28 to TRBJ1-2; the match to TRBD1 covers 11 bases. The CDR3 sequence is 15 residues long. The junction had 8 bases not matched to a gene; V was cut back by 3 bases and J by 8 bases. Germline CDR1 reads MDHEN; CDR2 reads SYDVKM. CDR3 nucleotide sequence: TGTGCCAGCAGTTTGTTCGGACAGGGGGCTGAGGGCTACACCTTC. It yields the protein CASSLFGQGAEGYTF.

This rearrangement joins TRBV18 to TRBJ2-5; D is unclear. The V and J ends lost 3 bases and 2 bases respectively, with 4 bases between them. This CDR3 has 12 amino acids. Germline CDR1 is KGHSH and CDR2 is LQKENI. This chain's CDR3 is CASSPRQETQYF. CDR3 bases: TGTGCCAGCTCACCGAGGCAAGAGACCCAGTACTTC.

The rearrangement uses TRBV6-5 and TRBJ1-2; TRBD1 aligns across 10 bases. Trimming at V came to 6 bases and at J to 8 bases, leaving 12 bases not matched to a gene. This CDR3 contains 15 residues. Germline CDR1 is MNHEY and CDR2 is SVGAGI. The DNA of the CDR3 is TGTGCCAGCAGCCGGAGCCCCGGACAGGGGGAAGGCTACACCTTC. This codes for CASSRSPGQGEGYTF.

This chain links TRBV27 with TRBJ2-1; 7 positions agree with TRBD2. The CDR3 totals 12 residues. The V and J ends lost 6 bases and 4 bases, in that order; junction bases with no gene match: 0. Germline CDR1 and CDR2: MNHEY and SMNVEV (reference sequence). The CDR3 protein is CASRGGYNEQFF. The CDR3 coding sequence is TGTGCCAGCAGGGGGGGGTACAATGAGCAGTTCTTC.

This rearrangement joins TRBV19 to TRBJ1-1; 9 bases line up with TRBD1. After removal of 7 bases from V and 4 bases from J, the junction contained 4 bases not matched to a gene. Germline lookup yields CDR1 LNHDA and CDR2 SQIVND (reference sequence). The length of the CDR3 is 13 residues. The CDR3: CASNRGPGTEAFF. CDR3 coding DNA: TGTGCCAGTAACAGGGGGCCGGGCACTGAAGCTTTCTTT.

The V and J genes are TRBV6-4 and TRBJ1-1, with 8 bases identical to TRBD1. V dropped 6 bases and J dropped 5; count of bases not matched to a gene: 5. CDR1 and CDR2 from the germline V gene are MRHNA and SNTAGT. The CDR3 is made up of 13 amino acids. The CDR3 nucleotides are TGTGCCAGCAGCATGACAGGGGAAACTGAAGCTTTCTTT. Protein product: CASSMTGETEAFF.

The V call is TRBV2, the J call TRBJ2-1; TRBD1 might be the D (5 bases). Germline V lookup: CDR1 SNHLY, CDR2 FYNNEI. This CDR3 has 16 residues. The V end was cut by 7 bases, the J end by 0 bases, with 16 bases between. This CDR3 is CASTPWGGSSYNEQFF. CDR3 in DNA: TGTGCCAGCACACCTTGGGGCGGTAGCTCCTACAATGAGCAGTTCTTC.

CDR3 sequence reads: CASSPERGNYEQYF. The CDR3 region has the DNA TGTGCCAGCTCACCAGAGCGGGGTAACTACGAGCAGTACTTC. The chain has TRBV18 and TRBJ2-7; the match to TRBD2 covers 7 bases. This CDR3 spans 14 amino acids. The V segment lost 2 bases and the J segment 3 bases; nucleotides outside the gene matches: 4. Germline-derived CDR1 and CDR2 are KGHSH and LQKENI.

This chain links TRBV19 with TRBJ1-2; 8 positions match TRBD1. This CDR3 has 14 amino acids. Germline V gene data show CDR1 as LNHDA and CDR2 as SQIVND (reference sequence). Losses at the gene ends were 4 bases for V and 7 bases for J; bases not matched to a gene: 8. This CDR3 reads CASSTTGGAFGYTF. DNA for the CDR3: TGTGCCAGTAGTACCACAGGGGGAGCCTTTGGCTACACCTTC.

The chain joins TRBV28 to TRBJ2-1; 16 positions agree with TRBD2. Trimming removed 5 bases from V and 7 bases from J; junction bases left unmatched: 20. CDR3 length: 21 residues. Germline loops: CDR1 MDHEN, CDR2 SYDVKM. CDR3 region: CASSPSWGRGTSGRGGNEQFF. Written as DNA, the CDR3 is TGTGCCAGCAGTCCATCTTGGGGTCGGGGGACTAGCGGGAGGGGAGGTAATGAGCAGTTCTTC.

This clone has just one count. The rearrangement joins TRBV5-1 to TRBJ1-1; 7 nucleotides line up with TRBD1. Germline V gene lookup returns CDR1 SGHRS and CDR2 YFSETQ. The CDR3 extends over 12 amino acids. V lost 4 bases and J lost 5; bases outside the gene matches: 2. The CDR3 loop is CASSLQGTEAFF. The CDR3 nucleotides are TGCGCCAGCAGCCTACAGGGGACTGAAGCTTTCTTT.

V is TRBV7-9 and J is TRBJ2-5; TRBD2 might be the D (6 bases). V lost 4 bases and J lost 4, with 13 bases in between. The CDR3 contains 14 residues. CDR1 and CDR2 from the germline V gene are SEHNR and FQNEAQ (reference sequence). The CDR3 reads CASSSRDSGETQYF. DNA of the CDR3: TGTGCCAGCAGCTCCCGGGACTCAGGAGAGACCCAGTACTTC.

The rearrangement links TRBV5-4 to TRBJ2-1; TRBD2 matches 8 bases. The CDR3 runs to 15 residues. Germline V lookup: CDR1 SGHNT, CDR2 YYREEE (reference sequence). V lost 2 bases and J lost 4; bases outside the gene matches: 5. CDR3 loop: CASSFGTSSYNEQFF. The CDR3 region has the DNA TGTGCCAGCAGCTTTGGGACTAGTAGTTACAATGAGCAGTTCTTC.

The chain couples TRBV6-5 to TRBJ2-5; D gene uncertain. The CDR3 extends over 13 amino acids. Germline assignment: CDR1 MNHEY and CDR2 SVGAGI. V dropped 0 bases and J dropped 5 bases, with 7 bases sitting between them. CDR3 sequence reads: CASSYSPLETQYF. The CDR3 region has the DNA TGTGCCAGCAGTTACTCTCCTCTGGAGACCCAGTACTTC.

The genes are TRBV7-2 and TRBJ2-2; 8 bases agree with TRBD1. Germline CDR1 and CDR2: SGHTA and FQGNSA. The CDR3 runs to 15 residues. J lost 4 bases, V lost 3 bases, and 4 bases had no gene match. This CDR3 reads CASSFQQGGTGELFF. The CDR3 DNA is TGTGCCAGCAGCTTCCAACAGGGGGGCACCGGGGAGCTGTTTTTT.

A single count supports this clone. The CDR3 coding sequence is TGCGCCAGCAGCTTGAACCGGGACACCCTCATGAACACTGAAGCTTTCTTT. Its protein is CASSLNRDTLMNTEAFF. The gene calls are TRBV5-1 and TRBJ1-1; weak D call: TRBD1 (6 bases). CDR1 SGHRS and CDR2 YFSETQ come from the germline V gene. The CDR3 is 17 residues long. With 1 base removed from V and 0 bases from J, the gap between germline ends came to 16 bases.

The chain carries TRBV28 and TRBJ2-1; 10 nucleotides match TRBD2. The junction had 8 bases not matched to a gene; V was cut back by 5 bases and J by 4 bases. Germline V gene lookup returns CDR1 MDHEN and CDR2 SYDVKM. The CDR3 is 16 amino acids. CDR3 residues: CASSRRTSGYYNEQFF. The CDR3 DNA follows: TGTGCCAGCAGTCGTCGGACTAGCGGATATTACAATGAGCAGTTCTTC.

About this clone: Additional DNA sequences in this sample encode the identical CDR3. The V call is TRBV7-9, the J call TRBJ2-1, with D possibly being TRBD2 (6 bases). Germline V CDR1 and CDR2: SEHNR, FQNEAQ (reference sequence). This CDR3 spans 14 amino acids. V gave up 5 bases and J gave up 6 bases, with 14 bases separating them. CDR3 in amino acids: CASSLSGTSNEQFF. Written as DNA, the CDR3 is TGTGCCAGCAGCCTTAGCGGCACCTCCAATGAGCAGTTCTTC.

This rearrangement joins TRBV6-5 to TRBJ2-7; TRBD1 might be the D (6 bases). Germline V lookup: CDR1 MNHEY, CDR2 SVGAGI. The CDR3 is made up of 14 amino acids. V was shortened by 5 bases and J by 1 base, with 12 bases between the two germline ends. DNA of the CDR3: TGTGCCAGCAGTAACACAGGGTTATCCTACGAGCAGTACTTC. Its protein is CASSNTGLSYEQYF.